Listed below are T cell receptor beta chains from one sample, sequenced in a study of T cells in localized non-small cell lung cancer. Measured with immunoSEQ multiplex PCR; TCRdb has only the in-frame clones, and not every one. Here the sample spans 70,000 to 100,000 clones, just over 90% being singletons. The starting material was PBMCs, obtained before any cancer treatment. The receptors come from a woman aged 40-69 years with stage II squamous cell lung carcinoma. Each CDR3 is given with its conserved first and last residue. A D gene is named only where the DNA matches it firmly. The size of a clone is reported for some rows only, either as once, few or many, or as a class for expanded clones.

size: -
V: TRBV2
J: TRBJ2-7
D: TRBD1
CDR3: CASSGQGFNEQYF
DNA: TGTGCCTCTTCTGGACAGGGCTTCAACGAGCAGTACTTC

size: -
V: TRBV6-5
J: TRBJ2-3
D: -
CDR3: CASSYSWDGTDTQYF
DNA: TGTGCCAGCAGTTACTCCTGGGATGGAACAGATACGCAGTATTTT

size: -
V: TRBV2
J: TRBJ2-5
D: -
CDR3: CASSEGGARETQYF
DNA: TGTGCCAGCAGTGAAGGGGGGGCCAGAGAGACCCAGTACTTC

size: -
V: TRBV4-2
J: TRBJ1-2
D: -
CDR3: CASSQVKGETYGYTF
DNA: TGTGCCAGCAGCCAAGTGAAGGGGGAAACCTATGGCTACACCTTC

size: -
V: TRBV6-5
J: TRBJ2-2
D: -
CDR3: CASTMGNGPGELFF
DNA: TGTGCCAGTACAATGGGGAATGGGCCCGGGGAGCTGTTTTTT

size: -
V: TRBV15
J: TRBJ2-1
D: -
CDR3: CATSRVAGGQFF
DNA: TGTGCCACCAGCAGAGTAGCTGGCGGGCAGTTCTTC

size: -
V: TRBV10-2
J: TRBJ2-1
D: TRBD1
CDR3: CASRGQGAGNEQFF
DNA: TGCGCCAGCAGAGGACAGGGGGCTGGCAATGAGCAGTTCTTC

size: -
V: TRBV5-4
J: TRBJ1-3
D: -
CDR3: CASSSRGDRHTIYF
DNA: TGTGCCAGCAGCTCGAGAGGGGACCGACACACCATATATTTT

size: -
V: TRBV14
J: TRBJ1-5
D: TRBD1
CDR3: CASRFGQGAQPQHF
DNA: TGTGCCAGCAGATTTGGACAGGGGGCACAGCCCCAGCATTTT

size: -
V: TRBV7-8
J: TRBJ2-1
D: -
CDR3: CASSLWDEQFF
DNA: TGTGCCAGCAGCTTGTGGGATGAGCAGTTCTTC

size: -
V: TRBV19
J: TRBJ2-5
D: -
CDR3: CASRVRGGQETQYF
DNA: TGTGCCAGTAGGGTCAGGGGAGGCCAAGAGACCCAGTACTTC

size: -
V: TRBV2
J: TRBJ1-1
D: TRBD1
CDR3: CASSETRTGGGMNTEAFF
DNA: TGTGCCAGCAGTGAAACCAGGACAGGTGGAGGGATGAACACTGAAGCTTTCTTT

size: -
V: TRBV7-9
J: TRBJ1-1
D: -
CDR3: CASSLAGNTEAFF
DNA: TGTGCCAGCAGCTTAGCAGGGAACACTGAAGCTTTCTTT

size: -
V: TRBV6-5
J: TRBJ1-5
D: -
CDR3: CASSYSVIGPQHF
DNA: TGTGCCAGCAGTTACTCCGTCATAGGGCCCCAGCATTTT

size: -
V: TRBV7-9
J: TRBJ1-2
D: TRBD1
CDR3: CASSSQGQGAGYGYTF
DNA: TGTGCCAGCAGCTCCCAGGGACAGGGGGCAGGCTATGGCTACACCTTC

size: -
V: TRBV9
J: TRBJ2-5
D: -
CDR3: CASSGSPGETQYF
DNA: TGTGCCAGCAGTGGATCCCCGGGAGAGACCCAGTACTTC

size: -
V: TRBV6-5
J: TRBJ1-1
D: -
CDR3: CASSAGPGTEAFF
DNA: TGTGCCAGCAGTGCTGGACCGGGGACTGAAGCTTTCTTT

size: -
V: TRBV30
J: TRBJ1-2
D: -
CDR3: CAWSPVYGYTF
DNA: TGTGCCTGGAGCCCAGTCTATGGCTACACCTTC

size: -
V: TRBV5-1
J: TRBJ2-7
D: -
CDR3: CASSLGHVGSYEQYF
DNA: TGCGCCAGCAGCTTGGGTCATGTCGGCTCCTACGAGCAGTACTTC

size: -
V: TRBV29-1
J: TRBJ2-2
D: -
CDR3: CSVDGGSPTGELFF
DNA: TGCAGCGTTGATGGGGGGTCCCCAACCGGGGAGCTGTTTTTT

size: -
V: TRBV9
J: TRBJ2-2
D: TRBD2
CDR3: CASSVGLAGDTGELFF
DNA: TGTGCCAGCAGCGTAGGCCTAGCGGGAGACACCGGGGAGCTGTTTTTT

size: few
V: TRBV29-1
J: TRBJ2-7
D: TRBD2
CDR3: CSGGGRGEQYF
DNA: TGCAGCGGGGGTGGGAGGGGCGAGCAGTACTTC

size: -
V: TRBV10-3
J: TRBJ2-3
D: TRBD2
CDR3: CAIRSRTSGGVDTQYF
DNA: TGTGCCATCAGATCAAGGACTAGCGGGGGCGTTGATACGCAGTATTTT

size: -
V: TRBV15
J: TRBJ1-4
D: -
CDR3: CATSADTSGPKLFF
DNA: TGTGCCACCAGCGCGGACACTTCAGGACCGAAACTGTTTTTT

size: -
V: TRBV5-1
J: TRBJ2-3
D: TRBD2
CDR3: CASSPTFSGRGADTQYF
DNA: TGCGCCAGCAGCCCCACATTTAGCGGGAGAGGGGCAGATACGCAGTATTTT

size: -
V: TRBV27
J: TRBJ2-2
D: -
CDR3: CASSLVLGGTGELFF
DNA: TGTGCCAGCAGTTTAGTACTAGGTGGCACCGGGGAGCTGTTTTTT

size: -
V: TRBV19
J: TRBJ2-7
D: -
CDR3: CASSPRVYSYEQYF
DNA: TGTGCCAGTAGTCCCCGGGTCTACTCCTACGAGCAGTACTTC

size: -
V: TRBV2
J: TRBJ2-7
D: -
CDR3: CASSDREQYF
DNA: TGTGCCAGCAGCGATCGAGAGCAGTACTTC

size: -
V: TRBV2
J: TRBJ2-7
D: -
CDR3: CASSEPGVGSYEQYF
DNA: TGTGCCAGCAGTGAACCAGGAGTCGGATCCTACGAGCAGTACTTC

size: -
V: TRBV6-4
J: TRBJ1-2
D: -
CDR3: CASKREPEANYGYTF
DNA: TGTGCCAGCAAAAGGGAACCTGAGGCTAACTATGGCTACACCTTC

size: -
V: TRBV5-1
J: TRBJ2-5
D: TRBD2
CDR3: CASSLSGGTQETQYF
DNA: TGCGCCAGCAGCTTGTCGGGGGGAACTCAAGAGACCCAGTACTTC

size: -
V: TRBV5-1
J: TRBJ2-3
D: TRBD2
CDR3: CASSPNGRAGGITDTQYF
DNA: TGCGCCAGCAGTCCAAACGGGAGGGCCGGGGGGATCACAGATACGCAGTATTTT

size: -
V: TRBV5-1
J: TRBJ2-1
D: TRBD2
CDR3: CASSGGLAGLNEQFF
DNA: TGCGCCAGCAGCGGGGGACTAGCGGGTCTCAATGAGCAGTTCTTC

size: -
V: TRBV19
J: TRBJ1-5
D: TRBD1
CDR3: CASSTRTGRWNQPQHF
DNA: TGTGCCAGTAGTACCCGGACAGGGAGGTGGAATCAGCCCCAGCATTTT

size: -
V: TRBV7-2
J: TRBJ2-1
D: -
CDR3: CASALPSSYNEQFF
DNA: TGTGCCAGCGCACTCCCGAGCTCCTACAATGAGCAGTTCTTC

size: once
V: TRBV6-5
J: TRBJ1-2
D: -
CDR3: CASSRDHGSGYTF
DNA: TGTGCCAGCAGTAGGGACCATGGGAGCGGCTACACCTTC

size: -
V: TRBV6-6
J: TRBJ1-4
D: -
CDR3: CASSYGQGGEKLFF
DNA: TGTGCCAGCAGTTACGGGCAGGGAGGTGAAAAACTGTTTTTT

size: -
V: TRBV30
J: TRBJ1-2
D: -
CDR3: CAWSVGRGSYGYTF
DNA: TGTGCCTGGAGTGTAGGACGGGGAAGCTATGGCTACACCTTC

size: -
V: TRBV19
J: TRBJ2-3
D: -
CDR3: CASSIDSWGTDTQYF
DNA: TGTGCCAGTAGTATAGATAGCTGGGGCACAGATACGCAGTATTTT

size: -
V: TRBV5-1
J: TRBJ1-2
D: -
CDR3: CASSREGGVRGYTF
DNA: TGCGCCAGCAGCCGAGAGGGCGGCGTCCGGGGCTACACCTTC

size: -
V: TRBV10-3
J: TRBJ2-1
D: TRBD2
CDR3: CAISAASGSGNEQFF
DNA: TGTGCCATCAGTGCGGCCAGCGGGAGCGGAAATGAGCAGTTCTTC

size: -
V: TRBV11-3
J: TRBJ2-1
D: -
CDR3: CASSSESGTYNEQFF
DNA: TGTGCCAGCAGCTCCGAAAGCGGTACCTACAATGAGCAGTTCTTC

size: once
V: TRBV2
J: TRBJ1-2
D: -
CDR3: CASSEEGSSHYGYTF
DNA: TGTGCCAGCAGTGAAGAAGGCAGTTCCCACTATGGCTACACCTTC

size: -
V: TRBV7-7
J: TRBJ2-1
D: -
CDR3: CASSVDRYNEQFF
DNA: TGTGCTAGCAGCGTCGACAGGTACAATGAGCAGTTCTTC

size: few
V: TRBV6-1
J: TRBJ2-2
D: TRBD1
CDR3: CASREQGAGTGELFF
DNA: TGTGCCAGCAGGGAACAGGGGGCTGGCACCGGGGAGCTGTTTTTT

size: -
V: TRBV2
J: TRBJ2-2
D: TRBD2
CDR3: CASTGTSGNTGELFF
DNA: TGTGCCAGCACCGGGACTAGCGGGAACACCGGGGAGCTGTTTTTT

size: -
V: TRBV5-1
J: TRBJ2-1
D: TRBD2
CDR3: CASSLERGRRDNEQFF
DNA: TGCGCCAGCAGCTTGGAGCGGGGTAGGCGGGACAATGAGCAGTTCTTC

size: -
V: TRBV18
J: TRBJ1-1
D: -
CDR3: CASSQGMGAEAFF
DNA: TGTGCCAGCTCACAGGGGATGGGAGCTGAAGCTTTCTTT

size: -
V: TRBV19
J: TRBJ2-3
D: TRBD1
CDR3: CASSRPGGSPDTQYF
DNA: TGTGCCAGTAGTAGGCCAGGGGGTTCGCCAGATACGCAGTATTTT